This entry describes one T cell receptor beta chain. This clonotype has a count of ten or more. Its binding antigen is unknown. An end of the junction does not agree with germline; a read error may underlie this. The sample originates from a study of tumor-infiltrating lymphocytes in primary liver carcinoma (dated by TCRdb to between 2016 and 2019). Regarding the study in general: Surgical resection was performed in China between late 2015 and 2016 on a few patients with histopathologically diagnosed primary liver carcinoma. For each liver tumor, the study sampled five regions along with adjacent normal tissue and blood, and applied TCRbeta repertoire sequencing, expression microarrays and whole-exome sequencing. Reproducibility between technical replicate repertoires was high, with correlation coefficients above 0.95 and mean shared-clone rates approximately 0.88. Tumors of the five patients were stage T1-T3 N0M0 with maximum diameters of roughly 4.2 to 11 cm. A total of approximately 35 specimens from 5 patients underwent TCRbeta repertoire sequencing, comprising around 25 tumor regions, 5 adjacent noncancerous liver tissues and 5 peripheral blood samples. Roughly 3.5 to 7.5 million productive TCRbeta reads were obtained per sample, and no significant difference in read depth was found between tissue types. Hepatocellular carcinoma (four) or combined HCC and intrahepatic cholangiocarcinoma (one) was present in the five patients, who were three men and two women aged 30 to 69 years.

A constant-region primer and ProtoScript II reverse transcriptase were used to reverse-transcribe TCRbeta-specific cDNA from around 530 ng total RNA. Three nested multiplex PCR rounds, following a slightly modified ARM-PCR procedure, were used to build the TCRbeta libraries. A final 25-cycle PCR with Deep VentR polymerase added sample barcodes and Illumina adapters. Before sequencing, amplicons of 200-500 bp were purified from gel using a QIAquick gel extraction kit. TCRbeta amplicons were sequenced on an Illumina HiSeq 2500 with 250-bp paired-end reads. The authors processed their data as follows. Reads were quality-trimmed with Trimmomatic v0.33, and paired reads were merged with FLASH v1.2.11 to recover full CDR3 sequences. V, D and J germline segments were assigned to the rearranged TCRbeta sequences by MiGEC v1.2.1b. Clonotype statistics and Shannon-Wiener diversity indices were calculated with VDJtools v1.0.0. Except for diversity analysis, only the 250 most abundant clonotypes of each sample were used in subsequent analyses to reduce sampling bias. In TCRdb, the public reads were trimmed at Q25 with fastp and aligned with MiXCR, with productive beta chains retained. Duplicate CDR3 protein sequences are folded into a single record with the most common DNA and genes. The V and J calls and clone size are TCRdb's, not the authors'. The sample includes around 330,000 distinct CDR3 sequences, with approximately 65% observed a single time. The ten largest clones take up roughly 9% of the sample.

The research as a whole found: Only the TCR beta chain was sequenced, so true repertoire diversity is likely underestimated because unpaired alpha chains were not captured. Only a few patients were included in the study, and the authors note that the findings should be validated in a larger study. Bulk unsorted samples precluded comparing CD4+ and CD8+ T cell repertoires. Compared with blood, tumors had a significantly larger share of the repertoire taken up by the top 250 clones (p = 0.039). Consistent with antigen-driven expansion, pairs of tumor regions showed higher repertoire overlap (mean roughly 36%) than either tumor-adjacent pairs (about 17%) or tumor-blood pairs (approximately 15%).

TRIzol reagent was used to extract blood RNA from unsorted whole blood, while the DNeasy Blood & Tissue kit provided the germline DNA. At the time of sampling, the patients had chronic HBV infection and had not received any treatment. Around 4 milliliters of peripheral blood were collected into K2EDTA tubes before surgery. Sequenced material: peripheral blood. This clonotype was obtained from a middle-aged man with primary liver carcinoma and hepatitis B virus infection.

The DNA sequence is as follows: TGTGCCAGCAGTTACTCGACCGGGCTACCATATGCCTTC. The encoded protein is CASSYSTGLPYAF. The chain was built from TRBV6-2 or TRBV6-3 and TRBJ2-7, with no confident D gene call. As encoded in the germline V gene, CDR1 is MNHEY while CDR2 is SVGEGT. The CDR3 starts with the cysteine, ends with the phenylalanine, and has 13 residues. Only the CDR3 portion is preserved as DNA: 39 bases, with reading frame beginning at the first base.